Listed below are T cell receptor beta chains from one sample, sequenced in a study of shared clonotypes between healthy human individuals. The repertoire was sequenced with immunoSEQ multiplex PCR; TCRdb's copy has only in-frame clones and lacks some. The sample has about 960,000 clones, 76% seen once; the top ten hold approximately 1.5%. The source material was memory CD4+ T cells sorted from blood. The receptors were sampled from a man between 18 and 29 years old in good health. Both conserved end residues are part of each CDR3. The D gene is left open where the match is weak. Where a row states a size, it is once, few, many or the class of an expanded clone; other rows omit it.

D gene,CDR3 length,clone size,J gene,V gene,CDR3 protein,CDR3 DNA
-,14,-,TRBJ1-1,TRBV28,CASSFRERGTEAFF,TGTGCCAGCAGTTTTCGAGAAAGAGGCACTGAAGCTTTCTTT
-,14,few,TRBJ1-6,TRBV30,CAWSSGKGNSPLHF,TGTGCCTGGAGTTCAGGGAAGGGTAATTCACCCCTCCACTTT
TRBD2,15,-,TRBJ2-7,TRBV6-1,CASSAGLAGGYEQYF,TGTGCCAGCAGTGCCGGGCTAGCGGGGGGTTACGAGCAGTACTTC
TRBD1,19,-,TRBJ1-1,TRBV27,CASSLSPPLTGGFDTEAFF,TGTGCCAGCAGTTTATCCCCACCTTTAACAGGGGGCTTTGACACTGAAGCTTTCTTT
-,14,-,TRBJ1-5,TRBV6-1,CASSDGRGYQPQHF,TGTGCCAGCAGCGACGGCCGTGGGTATCAGCCCCAGCATTTT
TRBD1,10,-,TRBJ1-2,TRBV20-1,CGSGTEDYTF,TGCGGCTCCGGGACAGAGGACTACACCTTC
-,17,-,TRBJ2-1,TRBV9,CASSVADEDTLNNEQFF,TGTGCCAGCAGCGTCGCTGACGAGGACACCTTGAACAATGAGCAGTTCTTC
-,16,-,TRBJ2-3,TRBV6-1,CASSEGRQTSTDTQYF,TGTGCCAGCAGTGAAGGGAGGCAAACTAGCACAGATACGCAGTATTTT
-,14,-,TRBJ2-1,TRBV9,CASGGGSSYNEQFF,TGTGCCAGCGGGGGCGGGAGCTCCTACAATGAGCAGTTCTTC
-,12,-,TRBJ2-5,TRBV7-9,CASSRQKETQYF,TGTGCCAGCAGCCGACAGAAAGAGACCCAGTACTTC
-,13,once,TRBJ2-7,TRBV6-1,CASRTHGEHEQYF,TGTGCCAGCAGGACCCATGGAGAGCACGAGCAGTACTTC
TRBD2,16,few,TRBJ2-3,TRBV7-9,CASSLRGLADTDTQYF,TGTGCCAGCAGCTTAAGGGGACTAGCGGACACAGATACGCAGTATTTT